This TCR beta chain is from a study of shared clonotypes between healthy human individuals. Profiled with immunoSEQ multiplex PCR; TCRdb holds only in-frame clones, not every one. The sample lists 450,000 to 500,000 clones; 65% to 80% were seen once. This CDR3 comprises 9 residues. Comment on this clone: The junction shows a germline mismatch at one end, possibly a read error.

This TCR was recovered from a woman between 40 and 50 years old in good health. Some clones in this sample may be carry-over from other donors' samples. Sequencing used PBMCs. The chain carries TRBV23-1 and TRBJ2-4; no firm D call. TRBV23-1 counts as an open reading frame of uncertain function. CDR3 in amino acids: CASSRFRGF. The CDR3 region has the DNA TGCGCCAGCAGCCGGTTCCGAGGCTTC.